These 3 T cell receptor beta chains were sequenced from one sample in a study of shared clonotypes between healthy human individuals. Method: immunoSEQ multiplex PCR; TCRdb's copy keeps in-frame clones and lacks some. The sample lists some 2.3 million clones; approximately 93% were seen once. Sequences were obtained from naive CD4+ T cells from PBMCs. The subset here: CD45RA+ positively selected. Source of these receptors: a man younger than 35 in good health. Some clones in this sample may be carry-over from other donors' samples.

V gene TRBV27 combines with J gene TRBJ2-7; D is uncertain. This CDR3 contains 13 residues. From germline, CDR1 is MNHEY and CDR2 SMNVEV (reference sequence). V lost 7 bases to trimming and J lost 6 bases, with 16 bases between them. CDR3 DNA: TGTGCCAGCACTGAACCCCGGGCGGTCGAGCAGTACTTC. Its translation is CASTEPRAVEQYF.

The chain combines TRBV7-2 with TRBJ1-2; D remains unclear. The V end lost 1 base, the J end lost 4 bases, and 10 bases lay between the germline ends. Germline V gene data show CDR1 as SGHTA and CDR2 as FQGNSA. The CDR3 is made up of 14 amino acids. The CDR3 is CASSLDSSSYGYTF. Here the CDR3 DNA reads TGTGCCAGCAGCTTAGATTCCAGTTCCTATGGCTACACCTTC. Based on the CDR3 plus reference TRBV7-2 and TRBJ1-2, the full variable domain is GAGVSQSPSNKVTEKGKDVELRCDPISGHTALYWYRQSLGQGLEFLIYFQGNSAPDKSGLPSDRFSAERTGGSVSTLTIQRTQQEDSAVYLCASSLDSSSYGYTFGSGTRLTVV.

V is TRBV5-1 and J is TRBJ1-1, with no clear D. The CDR3 extends over 14 amino acids. V lost 3 bases, J lost 11 bases, and 20 bases lay in between. The germline gives CDR1 SGHRS, CDR2 YFSETQ. CDR3 region: CASSSRGPPEDAFF. CDR3 coding DNA: TGCGCCAGCAGCTCCCGTGGGCCTCCTGAGGACGCTTTCTTT.